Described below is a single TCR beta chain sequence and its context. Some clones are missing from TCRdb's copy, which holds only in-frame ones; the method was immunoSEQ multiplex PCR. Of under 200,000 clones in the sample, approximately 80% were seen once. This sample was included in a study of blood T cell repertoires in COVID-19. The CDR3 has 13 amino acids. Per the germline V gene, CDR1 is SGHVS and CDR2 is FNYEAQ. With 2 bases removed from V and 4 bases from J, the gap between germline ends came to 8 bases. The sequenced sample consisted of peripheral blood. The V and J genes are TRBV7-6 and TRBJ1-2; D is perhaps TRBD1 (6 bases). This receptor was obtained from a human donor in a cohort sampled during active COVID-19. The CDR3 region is CASSLMDSYGYTF. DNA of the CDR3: TGTGCCAGCAGCTTAATGGACAGCTATGGCTACACCTTC.